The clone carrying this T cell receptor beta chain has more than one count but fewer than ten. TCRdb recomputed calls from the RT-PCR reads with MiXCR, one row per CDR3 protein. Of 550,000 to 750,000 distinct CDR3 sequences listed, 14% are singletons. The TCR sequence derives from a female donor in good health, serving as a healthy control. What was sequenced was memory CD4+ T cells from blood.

Here the CDR3 DNA reads TGCAGTGCCCTAACGGGACAGGGGGCGAGGGGCTACACCTTC. It is translated as CSALTGQGARGYTF. V gene TRBV20-1 combines with J gene TRBJ1-2; 12 positions agree with TRBD1. V dropped 6 bases and J dropped 8; count of bases not matched to a gene: 10. Germline lookup yields CDR1 DFQATT and CDR2 SNEGSKA (reference sequence). The CDR3 is 14 residues long.